The 2 T cell receptor beta chains in this list originate from one sample, sequenced in a study of lymphopenia after photon versus proton radiotherapy. Measured with immunoSEQ multiplex PCR; TCRdb has only the in-frame clones, and not every one. The data show about 18,000 clones, with roughly nine tenths seen just once and approximately 11% held by the top ten. The specimen was peripheral blood, collected from a patient treated with proton-based radiotherapy. These receptors originate from a man between 65 and 79 years old with pancreatic cancer.

The V call is TRBV19, the J call TRBJ2-2; D gene unclear. CDR3 length: 13 residues. Per the germline V gene, CDR1 is LNHDA and CDR2 is SQIVND (reference sequence). Trimming took off 6 bases at V and 4 bases at J, with 9 bases between the two ends. CDR3 DNA sequence: TGTGCCAGTAGGCCGGCGGTCACCGGGGAGCTGTTTTTT. Translated, it gives CASRPAVTGELFF.

In its sample, this clone was seen once. The chain recombines TRBV19 with TRBJ2-1, with 13 bases matching TRBD2. Trimming cost V 0 bases and J 6 bases; bases outside gene matches: 5. The germline V gene encodes CDR1 LNHDA and CDR2 SQIVND (reference sequence). This CDR3 has 17 amino acids. The CDR3 reads CASSIDPLAGGGNEQFF. The CDR3 nucleotides read TGTGCCAGTAGTATAGACCCACTAGCGGGAGGGGGCAATGAGCAGTTCTTC.